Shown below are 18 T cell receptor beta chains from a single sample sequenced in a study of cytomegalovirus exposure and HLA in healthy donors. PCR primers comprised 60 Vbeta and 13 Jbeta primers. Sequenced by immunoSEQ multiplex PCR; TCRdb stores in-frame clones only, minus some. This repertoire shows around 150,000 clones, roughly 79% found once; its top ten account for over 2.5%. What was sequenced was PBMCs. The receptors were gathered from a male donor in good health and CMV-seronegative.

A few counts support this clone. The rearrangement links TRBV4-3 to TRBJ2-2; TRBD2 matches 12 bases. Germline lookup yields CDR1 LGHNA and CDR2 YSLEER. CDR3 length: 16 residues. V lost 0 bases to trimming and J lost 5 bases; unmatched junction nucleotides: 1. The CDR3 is CASSQEGTSGTGELFF. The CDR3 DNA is TGCGCCAGCAGCCAAGAGGGGACTAGCGGGACCGGGGAGCTGTTTTTT.

CDR3 residues: CASSPGYKNTEAFF. The CDR3 DNA is TGCGCCAGCAGCCCAGGGTACAAGAACACTGAAGCTTTCTTT. This chain connects TRBV5-1 to TRBJ1-1; D may be TRBD1 (5 bases). The CDR3 is made up of 14 amino acids. Trimming left V 4 bases short and J 1 base short, with 11 bases between. Per germline, CDR1 SGHRS and CDR2 YFSETQ.

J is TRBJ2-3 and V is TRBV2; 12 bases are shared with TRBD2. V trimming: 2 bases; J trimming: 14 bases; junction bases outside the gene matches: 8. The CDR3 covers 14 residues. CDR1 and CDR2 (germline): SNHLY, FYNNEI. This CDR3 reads CASSEIRGLAGRYF. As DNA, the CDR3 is TGTGCCAGCAGTGAAATTAGGGGACTAGCGGGCAGGTATTTT.

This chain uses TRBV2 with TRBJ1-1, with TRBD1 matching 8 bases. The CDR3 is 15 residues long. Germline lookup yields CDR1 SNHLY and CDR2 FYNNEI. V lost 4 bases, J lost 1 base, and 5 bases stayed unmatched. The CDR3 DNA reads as TGTGCCAGCAGTGCCCTTGGGACAGGGAACACTGAAGCTTTCTTT. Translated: CASSALGTGNTEAFF.

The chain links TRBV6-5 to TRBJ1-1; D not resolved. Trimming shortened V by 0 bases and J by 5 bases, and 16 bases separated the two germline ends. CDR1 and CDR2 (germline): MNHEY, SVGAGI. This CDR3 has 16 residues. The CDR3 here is CASSYSQVSGWTEAFF. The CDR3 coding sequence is TGTGCCAGCAGTTACTCCCAGGTATCGGGGTGGACTGAAGCTTTCTTT.

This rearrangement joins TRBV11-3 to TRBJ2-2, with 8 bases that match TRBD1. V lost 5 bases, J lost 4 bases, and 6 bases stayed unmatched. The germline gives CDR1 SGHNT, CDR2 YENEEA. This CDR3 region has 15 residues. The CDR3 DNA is TGTGCCAGCAGCCGAGACAGGGGATCCACCGGGGAGCTGTTTTTT. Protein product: CASSRDRGSTGELFF.

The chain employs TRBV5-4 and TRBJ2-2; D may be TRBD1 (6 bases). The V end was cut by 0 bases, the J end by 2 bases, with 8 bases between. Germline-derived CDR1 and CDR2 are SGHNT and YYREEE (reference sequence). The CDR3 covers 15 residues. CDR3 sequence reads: CASSLDRVNTGELFF. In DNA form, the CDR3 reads TGTGCCAGCAGCTTGGACAGGGTAAACACCGGGGAGCTGTTTTTT. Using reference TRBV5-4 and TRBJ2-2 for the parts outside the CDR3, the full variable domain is ETGVTQSPTHLIKTRGQQVTLRCSSQSGHNTVSWYQQALGQGPQFIFQYYREEENGRGNFPPRFSGLQFPNYSSELNVNALELDDSALYLCASSLDRVNTGELFFGEGSRLTVL.

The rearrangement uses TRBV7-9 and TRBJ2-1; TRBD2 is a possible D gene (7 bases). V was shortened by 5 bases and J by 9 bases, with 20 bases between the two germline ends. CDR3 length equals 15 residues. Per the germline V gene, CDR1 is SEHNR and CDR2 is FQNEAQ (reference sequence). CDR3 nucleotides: TGTGCCAGCAGCCGAACCTTGGCAGGGGAGGGTGAGCAGTTCTTC. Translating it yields CASSRTLAGEGEQFF.

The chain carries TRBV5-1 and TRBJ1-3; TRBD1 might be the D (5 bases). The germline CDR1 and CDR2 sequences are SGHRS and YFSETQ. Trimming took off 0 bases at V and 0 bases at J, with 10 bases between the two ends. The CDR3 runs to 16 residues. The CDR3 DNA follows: TGCGCCAGCAGCTTGGTCACAGGCCGCTCTGGAAACACCATATATTTT. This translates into CASSLVTGRSGNTIYF.

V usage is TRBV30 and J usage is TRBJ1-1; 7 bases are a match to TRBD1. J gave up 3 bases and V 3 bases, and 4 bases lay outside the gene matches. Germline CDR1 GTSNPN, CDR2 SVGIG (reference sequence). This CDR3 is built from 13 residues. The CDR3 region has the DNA TGTGCCTGGAGCACAGGGGCGGACACTGAAGCTTTCTTT. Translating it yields CAWSTGADTEAFF.

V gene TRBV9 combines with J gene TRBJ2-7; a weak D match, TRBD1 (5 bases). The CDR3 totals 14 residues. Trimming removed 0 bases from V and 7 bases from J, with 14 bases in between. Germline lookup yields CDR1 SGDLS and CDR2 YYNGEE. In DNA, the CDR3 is TGTGCCAGCAGCGTAGCTGCAGGGCCGAGTGAGCAGTACTTC. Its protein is CASSVAAGPSEQYF.

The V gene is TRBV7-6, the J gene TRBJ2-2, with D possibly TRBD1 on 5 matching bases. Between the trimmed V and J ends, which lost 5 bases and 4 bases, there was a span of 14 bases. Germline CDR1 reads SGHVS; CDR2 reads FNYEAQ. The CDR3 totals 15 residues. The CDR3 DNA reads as TGTGCCAGCAGCCTCACCAGGGTGAGCACCGGGGAGCTGTTTTTT. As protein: CASSLTRVSTGELFF.

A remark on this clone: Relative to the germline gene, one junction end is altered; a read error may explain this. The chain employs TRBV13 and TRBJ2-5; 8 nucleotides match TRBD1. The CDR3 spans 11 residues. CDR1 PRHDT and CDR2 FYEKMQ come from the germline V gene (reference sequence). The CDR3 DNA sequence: TGTGCCAGCAGCGTAGGACAGGGACAGTACTTC. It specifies CASSVGQGQYF.

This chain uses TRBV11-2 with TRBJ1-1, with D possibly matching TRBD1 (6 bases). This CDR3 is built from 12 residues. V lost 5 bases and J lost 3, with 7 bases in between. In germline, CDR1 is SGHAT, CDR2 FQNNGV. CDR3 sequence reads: CASSTGYTEAFF. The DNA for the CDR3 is TGTGCCAGCAGCACAGGGTACACTGAAGCTTTCTTT.

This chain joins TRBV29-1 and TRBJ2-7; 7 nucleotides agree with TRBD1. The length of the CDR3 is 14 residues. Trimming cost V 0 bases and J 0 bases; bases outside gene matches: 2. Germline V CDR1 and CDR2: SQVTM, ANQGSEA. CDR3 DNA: TGCAGCGTTGAAGAACAGGGGCCCTCCTACGAGCAGTACTTC. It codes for CSVEEQGPSYEQYF.

CDR3: CATSPGLGSPLHF. The DNA for the CDR3 is TGTGCCACCTCTCCGGGGTTAGGGTCACCCCTCCACTTT. The chain uses TRBV15 and TRBJ1-6, with D hard to call. V was shortened by 8 bases and J by 10 bases, with 15 bases between the two germline ends. This CDR3 has 13 residues. Germline assignment: CDR1 LNHNV and CDR2 YYDKDF (reference sequence).

The CDR3 nucleotides read TGTGCCTGGAGTGCCCCAGGGACTCAATCCTACGAGCAGTACTTC. It specifies CAWSAPGTQSYEQYF. V and J are TRBV30 and TRBJ2-7, with D possibly TRBD2 on 6 matching bases. Trimming took off 1 base at V and 1 base at J, with 14 bases between the two ends. The CDR3 runs 15 residues. Germline CDR1 is GTSNPN and CDR2 is SVGIG (reference sequence). The full variable domain, completed using reference TRBV30 and TRBJ2-7, is SQTIHQWPATLVQPVGSPLSLECTVEGTSNPNLYWYRQAAGRGLQLLFYSVGIGQISSEVPQNLSASRPQDRQFILSSKKLLLSDSGFYLCAWSAPGTQSYEQYFGPGTRLTVT.

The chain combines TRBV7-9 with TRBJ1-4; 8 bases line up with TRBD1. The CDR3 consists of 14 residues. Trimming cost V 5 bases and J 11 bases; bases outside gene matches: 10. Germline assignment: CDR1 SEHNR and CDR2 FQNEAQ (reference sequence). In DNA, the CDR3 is TGTGCCAGCAGCCCAGGACAGGGCGCAGGGAAACTGTTTTTT. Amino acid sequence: CASSPGQGAGKLFF.